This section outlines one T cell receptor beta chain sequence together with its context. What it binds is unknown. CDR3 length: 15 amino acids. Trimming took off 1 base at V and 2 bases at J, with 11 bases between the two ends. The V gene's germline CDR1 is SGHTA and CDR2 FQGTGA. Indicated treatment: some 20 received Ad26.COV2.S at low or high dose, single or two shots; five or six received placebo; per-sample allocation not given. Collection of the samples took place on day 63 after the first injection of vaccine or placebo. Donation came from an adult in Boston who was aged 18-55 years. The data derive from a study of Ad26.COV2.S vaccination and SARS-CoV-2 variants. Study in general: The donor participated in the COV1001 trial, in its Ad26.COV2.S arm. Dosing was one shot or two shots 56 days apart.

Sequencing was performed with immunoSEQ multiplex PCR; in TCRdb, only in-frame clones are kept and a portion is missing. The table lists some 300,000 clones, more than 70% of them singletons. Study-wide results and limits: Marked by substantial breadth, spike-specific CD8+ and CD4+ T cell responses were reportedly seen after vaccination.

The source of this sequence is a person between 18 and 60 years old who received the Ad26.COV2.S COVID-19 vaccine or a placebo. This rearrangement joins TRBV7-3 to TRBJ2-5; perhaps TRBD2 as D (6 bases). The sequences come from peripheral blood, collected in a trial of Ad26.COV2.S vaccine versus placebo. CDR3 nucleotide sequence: TGTGCCAGCAGCTTAAGGCGGGGACCTCAAGAGACCCAGTACTTC. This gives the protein CASSLRRGPQETQYF.